These 14 T cell receptor beta chains came from one sample sequenced in a study of T cell responses to AZD1222 COVID-19 vaccine. Repertoires were generated with immunoSEQ multiplex PCR, while TCRdb's copy carries only in-frame clones and drops some. Altogether around 120,000 clones are present, 90% to 95% being singletons, with the ten largest covering less than 2.5%. Here the sequenced sample was peripheral blood, taken on day 0 of AZD1222 vaccination. The receptors were gathered from an adult in good health.

J is TRBJ2-3 and V is TRBV7-8; possible D gene TRBD1, 6 bases. The CDR3 sequence is 18 residues long. With 5 bases removed from V and 1 base from J, the gap between germline ends came to 22 bases. Germline CDR1 is SGHVS and CDR2 is FQNEAQ. CDR3 sequence (DNA): TGTGCCAGCAGCCGAGGGACAACCACCAGGCCGGGCACAGATACGCAGTATTTT. Amino acids: CASSRGTTTRPGTDTQYF.

The chain recombines TRBV10-3 with TRBJ1-2, with a possible D match to TRBD1 (6 bases). V was trimmed by 2 bases and J by 8 bases, leaving 18 bases between them. This CDR3 is built from 15 residues. Germline V CDR1 and CDR2: ENHRY, SYGVKD. CDR3 DNA sequence: TGTGCCATCAGTGAGGGGCCGGGGGCGCAAAAAGGCTACACCTTC. Translating gives CAISEGPGAQKGYTF.

The gene calls are TRBV5-8 and TRBJ2-7, with D tentatively TRBD1 or TRBD2 (5 bases each). This CDR3 comprises 15 residues. Germline V lookup: CDR1 SGHTS, CDR2 YDEGEE. V lost 0 bases and J 2 bases, leaving 12 bases between the germline ends. CDR3 sequence (DNA): TGTGCCAGCAGCTTGGCCGACTGGGGGACCTACGAGCAGTACTTC. It encodes CASSLADWGTYEQYF.

The V and J genes are TRBV27 and TRBJ1-1; the D is unclear. This CDR3 region has 13 residues. Per the germline V gene, CDR1 is MNHEY and CDR2 is SMNVEV (reference sequence). Trimming shortened V by 3 bases and J by 8 bases, and 13 bases separated the two germline ends. The CDR3: CASSFYGFREAFF. The DNA of the CDR3 is TGTGCCAGCAGTTTTTACGGATTTCGGGAAGCTTTCTTT.

Written as DNA, the CDR3 is TGTGCCAGCAGTTTAAAGGGGATCGAGCAGTACTTC. Residues: CASSLKGIEQYF. The chain uses TRBV27 and TRBJ2-7; D is perhaps TRBD1 (5 bases). Germline V gene data show CDR1 as MNHEY and CDR2 as SMNVEV (reference sequence). V was clipped by 2 bases and J by 6 bases, with 8 bases between them. CDR3 length equals 12 residues.

The chain links TRBV5-1 to TRBJ2-7; D is perhaps TRBD1 or TRBD2 (6 bases each). The CDR3 has 14 residues. V gave up 0 bases and J gave up 4 bases, with 11 bases separating them. From germline, CDR1 is SGHRS and CDR2 YFSETQ. CDR3 in DNA: TGCGCCAGCAGCTTGGAGGGGGGTCGGTACGAGCAGTACTTC. Translated, it gives CASSLEGGRYEQYF.

The chain is built from TRBV1 and TRBJ2-3; no check of the table's D call, TRBD2, against the DNA was made. TRBV1 is listed as a pseudogene. The CDR3 has 15 amino acids. Written as DNA, the CDR3 is TGCACCAGCAGCCACTTTAGCGGGACGGGGGATACGCAGTATTTT. This codes for CTSSHFSGTGDTQYF.

The J gene is TRBJ1-5, the V gene TRBV27, with a tentative D call TRBD1 (6 bases). The V end lost 2 bases, the J end lost 3 bases, and 8 bases lay between the germline ends. CDR3 length: 14 residues. Germline CDR1 is MNHEY and CDR2 is SMNVEV (reference sequence). This CDR3 reads CASSLAGDNQPQHF. The CDR3, as DNA: TGTGCCAGCAGTTTAGCAGGGGACAATCAGCCCCAGCATTTT.

The chain recombines TRBV2 with TRBJ1-3; maybe TRBD1 (5 bases). The CDR3 length is 15 residues. Germline CDR1 and CDR2: SNHLY and FYNNEI. V lost 3 bases and J 2 bases, leaving 11 bases between the germline ends. The CDR3: CASSDQGVAGNTIYF. The CDR3 DNA reads as TGTGCCAGCAGTGACCAAGGGGTCGCTGGAAACACCATATATTTT.

The chain links TRBV30 to TRBJ1-5; no clear D. This CDR3 has 13 amino acids. V lost 3 bases and J 3 bases, leaving 9 bases between the germline ends. Germline CDR1 is GTSNPN and CDR2 is SVGIG (reference sequence). CDR3 DNA: TGTGCCTGGAGCACGGGGATCAATCAGCCCCAGCATTTT. Protein sequence: CAWSTGINQPQHF.

The chain uses TRBV18 and TRBJ1-5; 7 nucleotides line up with TRBD1. CDR1 is KGHSH and CDR2 is LQKENI in the germline V gene. This CDR3 region has 15 residues. V was clipped by 5 bases and J by 5 bases; unmatched bases: 9. The DNA for the CDR3 is TGTGCCAGCTCATCTAGGCAGGGGGGATATCAGCCCCAGCATTTT. Its protein product is CASSSRQGGYQPQHF.

This chain connects TRBV29-1 to TRBJ2-1; 7 positions match TRBD2. V gave up 0 bases and J gave up 1 base; unmatched junction bases: 6. The CDR3 totals 16 residues. Germline loops: CDR1 SQVTM, CDR2 ANQGSEA. The CDR3: CSVEDLSGPSYNEQFF. In DNA form, the CDR3 reads TGCAGCGTTGAAGATCTTAGCGGGCCTTCCTACAATGAGCAGTTCTTC.

V gene TRBV19 combines with J gene TRBJ1-6; TRBD1 might be the D (6 bases). V was cut by 9 bases and J by 6 bases, with 15 bases left in between. The CDR3 extends over 14 amino acids. Per germline, CDR1 LNHDA and CDR2 SQIVND (reference sequence). CDR3 loop: CASSFGGGNSPLHF. The CDR3 bases are TGTGCCAGCAGCTTCGGGGGCGGTAATTCACCCCTCCACTTT.

The chain joins TRBV19 to TRBJ1-1; 7 bases align to TRBD1. The V gene's germline CDR1 is LNHDA and CDR2 SQIVND (reference sequence). J gave up 9 bases and V 2 bases, and 3 bases lay outside the gene matches. This CDR3 has 12 amino acids. The CDR3 sequence: CASSIRQGQAFF. CDR3 bases: TGTGCCAGTAGTATAAGACAGGGACAAGCTTTCTTT.